This passage covers 7 T cell receptor beta chains from one sample sequenced in a study of blood T cell repertoires in COVID-19. The table came from immunoSEQ multiplex PCR; TCRdb's copy has only in-frame clones and leaves some out. Among about 55,000 clones listed, approximately 85% were seen once. Sequenced: peripheral blood. The origin of the receptors is a human donor in a cohort sampled during active COVID-19.

The chain carries TRBV27 and TRBJ2-1; no firm D call. Germline V gene lookup returns CDR1 MNHEY and CDR2 SMNVEV (reference sequence). This CDR3 region has 14 residues. V was cut by 4 bases and J by 5 bases, with 12 bases left in between. CDR3 bases: TGTGCCAGCAGTTGGAGACTGGCTAACAATGAGCAGTTCTTC. It encodes CASSWRLANNEQFF.

The rearrangement joins TRBV6-5 to TRBJ2-7; 9 nucleotides match TRBD2. The germline CDR1 and CDR2 sequences are MNHEY and SVGAGI. V lost 8 bases to trimming and J lost 0 bases; unmatched junction nucleotides: 5. CDR3 length equals 14 residues. As DNA, the CDR3 is TGTGCCAGCTCCCGGACTAGCGTCTCCTACGAGCAGTACTTC. It translates to CASSRTSVSYEQYF.

The chain links TRBV5-6 to TRBJ1-4; D perhaps matches TRBD1 (5 bases). V was clipped by 4 bases and J by 8 bases, with 12 bases between them. Germline CDR1 SGHDT, CDR2 YYEEEE. This CDR3 has 13 residues. The CDR3 DNA is TGTGCCAGCAGCCGTGGGGCCCAGGAAAAACTGTTTTTT. It is translated as CASSRGAQEKLFF.

The chain links TRBV5-1 to TRBJ2-1; TRBD1 agrees at 7 bases. Unmatched junction bases numbered 12, after V lost 4 bases and J lost 8 bases. CDR3 length: 15 residues. The germline gives CDR1 SGHRS, CDR2 YFSETQ. CDR3 sequence: CASSLGQTSWHEQFF. CDR3 coding DNA: TGCGCCAGCAGCCTGGGACAGACCTCCTGGCATGAGCAGTTCTTC.

CDR3 region: CASRPRGAGDTQYF. The CDR3 nucleotides are TGTGCCAGCAGACCTCGGGGGGCCGGAGATACGCAGTATTTT. This sequence joins TRBV27 and TRBJ2-3; D is possibly TRBD2 (7 bases). V was pared by 6 bases and J by 5 bases, with 15 bases between. From germline, CDR1 is MNHEY and CDR2 SMNVEV (reference sequence). This CDR3 is built from 14 residues.

The chain is built from TRBV5-6 and TRBJ1-4; D not certain. The germline CDR1 and CDR2 sequences are SGHDT and YYEEEE. V lost 0 bases, J lost 8 bases, and 14 bases lay in between. CDR3 size: 15 residues. The CDR3 DNA reads as TGTGCCAGCAGCTTGGCCGGGATAGAAACGGAAAAACTGTTTTTT. This translates into CASSLAGIETEKLFF.

The genes are TRBV7-9 and TRBJ2-1, with 9 bases lining up with TRBD2. In germline, CDR1 is SEHNR, CDR2 FQNEAQ (reference sequence). The trim removed 1 base at V and 3 bases at J, leaving 10 bases unmatched. The CDR3 covers 18 residues. The CDR3 reads CASSLEPSGGRVYNEQFF. For the CDR3, the DNA is TGTGCCAGCAGCTTAGAACCCTCCGGCGGGAGGGTCTACAATGAGCAGTTCTTC.